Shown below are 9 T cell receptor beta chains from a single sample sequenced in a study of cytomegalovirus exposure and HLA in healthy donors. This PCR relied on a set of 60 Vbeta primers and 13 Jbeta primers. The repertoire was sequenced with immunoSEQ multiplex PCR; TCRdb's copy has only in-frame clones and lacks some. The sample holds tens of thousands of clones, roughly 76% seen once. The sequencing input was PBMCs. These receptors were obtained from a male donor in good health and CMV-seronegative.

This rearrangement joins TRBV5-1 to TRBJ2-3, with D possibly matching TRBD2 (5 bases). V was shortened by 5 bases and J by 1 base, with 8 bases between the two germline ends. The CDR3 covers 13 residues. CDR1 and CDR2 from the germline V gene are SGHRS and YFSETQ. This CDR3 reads CASRGGGTDTQYF. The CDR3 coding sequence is TGCGCCAGCAGAGGAGGTGGCACAGATACGCAGTATTTT.

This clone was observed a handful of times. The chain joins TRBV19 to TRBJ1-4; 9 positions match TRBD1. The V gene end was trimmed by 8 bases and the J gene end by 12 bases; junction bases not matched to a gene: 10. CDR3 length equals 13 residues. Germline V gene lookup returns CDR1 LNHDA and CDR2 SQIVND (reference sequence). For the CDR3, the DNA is TGTGCCAGTTCCCCGGGACAGGGTTACGAACTGTTTTTT. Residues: CASSPGQGYELFF.

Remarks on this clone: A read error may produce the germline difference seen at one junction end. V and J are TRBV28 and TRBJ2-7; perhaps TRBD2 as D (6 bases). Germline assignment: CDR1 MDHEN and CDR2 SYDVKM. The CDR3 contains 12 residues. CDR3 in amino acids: CASSYPAGRELF. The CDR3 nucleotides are TGTGCCAGCAGTTACCCAGCAGGCCGGGAGCTCTTC.

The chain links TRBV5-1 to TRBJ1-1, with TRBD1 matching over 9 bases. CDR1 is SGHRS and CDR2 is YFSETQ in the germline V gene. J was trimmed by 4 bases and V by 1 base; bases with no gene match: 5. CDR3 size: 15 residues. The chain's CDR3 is CASSLRGQGSTEAFF. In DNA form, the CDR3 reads TGCGCCAGCAGCTTGAGGGGACAGGGAAGCACTGAAGCTTTCTTT.

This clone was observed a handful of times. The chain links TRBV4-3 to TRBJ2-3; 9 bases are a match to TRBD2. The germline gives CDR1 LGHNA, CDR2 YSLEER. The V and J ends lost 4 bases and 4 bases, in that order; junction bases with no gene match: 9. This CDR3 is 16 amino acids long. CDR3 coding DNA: TGCGCCAGCAGCCTAGTAGCGGGGGTTCCTTCAGATACGCAGTATTTT. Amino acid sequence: CASSLVAGVPSDTQYF.

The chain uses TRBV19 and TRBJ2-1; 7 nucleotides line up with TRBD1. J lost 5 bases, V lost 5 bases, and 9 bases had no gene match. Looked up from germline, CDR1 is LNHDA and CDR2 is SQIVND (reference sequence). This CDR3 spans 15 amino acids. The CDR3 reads CASSSRQGQHNEQFF. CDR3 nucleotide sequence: TGTGCCAGTAGTTCCCGACAGGGTCAGCACAATGAGCAGTTCTTC.

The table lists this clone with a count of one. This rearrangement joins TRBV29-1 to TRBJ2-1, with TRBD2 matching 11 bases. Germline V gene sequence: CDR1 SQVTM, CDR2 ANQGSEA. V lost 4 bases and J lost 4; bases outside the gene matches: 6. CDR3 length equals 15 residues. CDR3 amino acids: CSVAPGLAAYNEQFF. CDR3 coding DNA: TGCAGCGTTGCCCCGGGACTAGCGGCATACAATGAGCAGTTCTTC.

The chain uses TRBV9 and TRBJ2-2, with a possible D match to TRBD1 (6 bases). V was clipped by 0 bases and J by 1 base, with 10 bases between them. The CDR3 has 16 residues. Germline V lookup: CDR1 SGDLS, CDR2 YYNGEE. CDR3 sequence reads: CASSVEEGVNTGELFF. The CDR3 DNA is TGTGCCAGCAGCGTAGAAGAGGGGGTGAACACCGGGGAGCTGTTTTTT.

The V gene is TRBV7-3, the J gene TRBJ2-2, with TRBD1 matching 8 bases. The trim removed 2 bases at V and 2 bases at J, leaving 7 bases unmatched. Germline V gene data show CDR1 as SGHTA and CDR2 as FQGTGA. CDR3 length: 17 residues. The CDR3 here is CASSLVPGGYNTGELFF. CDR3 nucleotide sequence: TGTGCCAGCAGCTTAGTTCCAGGGGGCTATAACACCGGGGAGCTGTTTTTT.